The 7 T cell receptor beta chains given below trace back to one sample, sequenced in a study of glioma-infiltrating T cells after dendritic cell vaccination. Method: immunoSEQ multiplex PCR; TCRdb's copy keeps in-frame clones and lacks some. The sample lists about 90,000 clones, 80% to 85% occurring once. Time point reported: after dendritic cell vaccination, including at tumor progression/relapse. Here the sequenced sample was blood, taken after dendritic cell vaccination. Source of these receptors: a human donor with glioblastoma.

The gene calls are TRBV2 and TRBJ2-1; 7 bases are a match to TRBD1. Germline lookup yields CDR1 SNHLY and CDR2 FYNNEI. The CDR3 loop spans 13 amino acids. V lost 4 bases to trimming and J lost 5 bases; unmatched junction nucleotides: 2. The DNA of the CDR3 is TGTGCCAGCAGTGGGGGACAGAACAATGAGCAGTTCTTC. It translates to CASSGGQNNEQFF.

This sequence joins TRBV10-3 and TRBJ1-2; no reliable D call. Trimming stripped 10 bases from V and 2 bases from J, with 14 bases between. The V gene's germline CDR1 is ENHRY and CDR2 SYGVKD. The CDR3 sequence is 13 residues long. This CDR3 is CATFVVGNYGYTF. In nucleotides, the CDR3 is TGTGCCACCTTCGTTGTGGGCAACTATGGCTACACCTTC.

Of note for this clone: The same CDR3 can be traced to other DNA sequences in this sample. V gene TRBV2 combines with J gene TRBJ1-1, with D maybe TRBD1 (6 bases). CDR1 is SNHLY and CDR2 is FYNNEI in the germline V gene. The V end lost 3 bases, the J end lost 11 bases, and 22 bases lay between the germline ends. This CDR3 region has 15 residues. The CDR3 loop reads CASSDQPETGPGAFF. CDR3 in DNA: TGTGCCAGCAGTGATCAGCCCGAGACAGGTCCGGGGGCTTTCTTT.

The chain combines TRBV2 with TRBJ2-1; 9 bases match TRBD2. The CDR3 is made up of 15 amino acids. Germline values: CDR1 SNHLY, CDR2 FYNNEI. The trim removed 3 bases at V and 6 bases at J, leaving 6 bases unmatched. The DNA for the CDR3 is TGTGCCAGCAGTGACCTGGCGGGGGGGATCAATGAGCAGTTCTTC. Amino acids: CASSDLAGGINEQFF.

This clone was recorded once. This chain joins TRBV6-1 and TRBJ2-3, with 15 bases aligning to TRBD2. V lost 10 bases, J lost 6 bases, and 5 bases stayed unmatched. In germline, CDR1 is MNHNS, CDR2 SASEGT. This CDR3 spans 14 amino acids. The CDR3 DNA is TGTGCCACCAGGACTAGCGGGGGGGCGGATACGCAGTATTTT. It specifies CATRTSGGADTQYF.

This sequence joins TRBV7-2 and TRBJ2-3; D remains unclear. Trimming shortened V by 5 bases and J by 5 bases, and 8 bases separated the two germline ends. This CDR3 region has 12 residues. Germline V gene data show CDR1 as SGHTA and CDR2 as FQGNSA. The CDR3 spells CASSPQVDTQYF. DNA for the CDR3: TGTGCCAGCAGCCCCCAGGTAGATACGCAGTATTTT.

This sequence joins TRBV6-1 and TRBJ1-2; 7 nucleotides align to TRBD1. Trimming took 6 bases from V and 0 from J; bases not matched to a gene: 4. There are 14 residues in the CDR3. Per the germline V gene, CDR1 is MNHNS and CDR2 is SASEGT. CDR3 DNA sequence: TGTGCCAGCAGGTACAGGGGAGCTAACTATGGCTACACCTTC. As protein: CASRYRGANYGYTF.